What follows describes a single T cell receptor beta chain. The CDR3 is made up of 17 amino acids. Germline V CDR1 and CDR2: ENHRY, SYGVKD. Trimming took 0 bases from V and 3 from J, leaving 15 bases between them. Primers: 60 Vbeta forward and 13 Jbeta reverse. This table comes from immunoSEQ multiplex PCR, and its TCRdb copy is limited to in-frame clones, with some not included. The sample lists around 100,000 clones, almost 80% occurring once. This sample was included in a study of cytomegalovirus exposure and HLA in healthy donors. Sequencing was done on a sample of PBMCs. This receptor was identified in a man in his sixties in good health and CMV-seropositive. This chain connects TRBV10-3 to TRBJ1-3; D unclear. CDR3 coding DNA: TGTGCCATCAGTGAGTCGGCGGGTGTGGGTTTTGGAAACACCATATATTTT. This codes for CAISESAGVGFGNTIYF.